This T cell receptor beta chain was recorded in a study of cytomegalovirus exposure and HLA in healthy donors. Regarding the study as a whole: Productive rates of about 87% or about 30% were seen for most TCR beta V segments in an earlier analysis. Reportedly, diagnosis of cytomegalovirus status by the classifier showed high specificity and sensitivity.

A note on this clone: What it recognizes is unknown.

CDR3 length: 16 amino acids. CDR1 and CDR2 from the germline V gene are SNHLY and FYNNEI. Trimming shortened V by 10 bases and J by 0 bases, and 19 bases separated the two germline ends. The PCR employed 60 Vbeta primers together with 13 Jbeta primers. Profiling relied on immunoSEQ multiplex PCR, and the TCRdb table lists in-frame clones only, not all of them. The sample yields over 150,000 clones, 65% to 80% seen once. Sequenced sample: PBMCs. The TCR sequence derives from a man aged 40-49 years in good health and CMV-seronegative. This sequence joins TRBV2 and TRBJ1-3; D unclear. CDR3 residues: CATTVRRSDSGNTIYF. In DNA, the CDR3 is TGTGCCACCACTGTCCGCAGGTCGGACTCTGGAAACACCATATATTTT.